These 3 T cell receptor beta chains originate from one sample sequenced in a study of cytomegalovirus exposure and HLA in healthy donors. PCR employed 60 Vbeta and 13 Jbeta primers. Sequencing was performed with immunoSEQ multiplex PCR; in TCRdb, only in-frame clones are kept and a portion is missing. The table lists about 140,000 clones, 79% of them singletons. The sequencing input was PBMCs. These TCRs come from a man between 35 and 55 years old in good health and CMV-seropositive.

The V gene is TRBV6-5, the J gene TRBJ1-5; 7 bases align to TRBD1. J lost 5 bases, V lost 5 bases, and 9 bases had no gene match. This CDR3 is 15 amino acids long. The germline V gene encodes CDR1 MNHEY and CDR2 SVGAGI. The CDR3 spells CASSRDSLAYQPQHF. CDR3 in DNA: TGTGCCAGCAGTCGGGACAGTTTAGCCTATCAGCCCCAGCATTTT.

This clone has only a few counts. This rearrangement joins TRBV19 to TRBJ2-7, with TRBD2 matching 9 bases. V shed 7 bases, J shed 2 bases, and the junction held 6 bases outside the gene matches. The CDR3 contains 14 residues. Germline V gives CDR1 LNHDA, CDR2 SQIVND (reference sequence). The CDR3 DNA sequence: TGTGCCAGTACTGGGACTAGCAGTACCTACGAGCAGTACTTC. Translation gives CASTGTSSTYEQYF.

Comments on this clone: Distinct nucleotide sequences in the sample also encode this CDR3. The V and J genes are TRBV5-5 and TRBJ1-5; D might be TRBD1 (5 bases). V lost 2 bases, J lost 4 bases, and 7 bases lay in between. Germline V gives CDR1 SGHKS, CDR2 YYEKEE (reference sequence). CDR3 size: 13 residues. CDR3 nucleotides: TGTGCCAGCAGCTTAGCAGGGAATCAGCCCCAGCATTTT. Translation gives CASSLAGNQPQHF.